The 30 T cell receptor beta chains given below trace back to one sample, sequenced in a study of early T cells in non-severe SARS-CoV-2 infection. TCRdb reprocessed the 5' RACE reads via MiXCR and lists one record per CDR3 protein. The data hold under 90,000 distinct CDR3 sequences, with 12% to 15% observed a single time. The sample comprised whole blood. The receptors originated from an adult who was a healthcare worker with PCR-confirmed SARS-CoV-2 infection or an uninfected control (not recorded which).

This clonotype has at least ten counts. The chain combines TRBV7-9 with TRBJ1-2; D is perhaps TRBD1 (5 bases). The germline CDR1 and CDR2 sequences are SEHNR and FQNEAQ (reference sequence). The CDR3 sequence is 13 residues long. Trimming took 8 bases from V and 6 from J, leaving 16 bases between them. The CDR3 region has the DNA TGTGCCAGCGAAGGCAGGGTAGGGGATGGCTACACCTTC. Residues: CASEGRVGDGYTF.

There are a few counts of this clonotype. The CDR3 reads CASSQDAGTGDEQYF. CDR3 DNA: TGCGCCAGCAGCCAAGATGCCGGGACAGGGGACGAGCAGTACTTC. The chain links TRBV4-3 to TRBJ2-7, with 10 bases lining up with TRBD1. V lost 0 bases and J lost 5; bases outside the gene matches: 4. Germline V gives CDR1 LGHNA, CDR2 YSLEER. The CDR3 is 15 residues long.

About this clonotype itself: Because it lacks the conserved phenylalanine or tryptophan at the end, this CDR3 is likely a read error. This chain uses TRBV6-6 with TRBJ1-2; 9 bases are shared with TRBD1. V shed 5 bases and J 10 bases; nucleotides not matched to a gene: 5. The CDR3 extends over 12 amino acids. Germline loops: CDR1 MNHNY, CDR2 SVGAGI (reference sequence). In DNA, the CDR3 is TGTGCCAGCAGTCCGGGACAGGGAAACTACACCCTC. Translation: CASSPGQGNYTL.

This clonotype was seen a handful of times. The CDR3 DNA reads as TGCGCCAGCAGTGAGTGGAGACCGACCGGGGAGCTGTTTTTT. It encodes CASSEWRPTGELFF. The rearrangement links TRBV10-2 to TRBJ2-2; D is uncertain. Germline CDR1 is WSHSY and CDR2 is SAAADI. CDR3 length: 14 residues. V was shortened by 1 base and J by 5 bases, with 8 bases between the two germline ends.

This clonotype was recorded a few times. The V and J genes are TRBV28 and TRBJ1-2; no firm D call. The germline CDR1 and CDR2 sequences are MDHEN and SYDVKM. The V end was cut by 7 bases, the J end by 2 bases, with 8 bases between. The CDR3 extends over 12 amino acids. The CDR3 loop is CASTTVNYGYTF. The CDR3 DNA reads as TGTGCCAGCACGACTGTCAACTATGGCTACACCTTC.

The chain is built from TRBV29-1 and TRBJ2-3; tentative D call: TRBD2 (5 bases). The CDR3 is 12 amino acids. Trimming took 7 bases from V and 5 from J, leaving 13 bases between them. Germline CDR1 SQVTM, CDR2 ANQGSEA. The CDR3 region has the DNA TGCAGCGACCGAAGGGCGGGAGATACGCAGTATTTT. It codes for CSDRRAGDTQYF.

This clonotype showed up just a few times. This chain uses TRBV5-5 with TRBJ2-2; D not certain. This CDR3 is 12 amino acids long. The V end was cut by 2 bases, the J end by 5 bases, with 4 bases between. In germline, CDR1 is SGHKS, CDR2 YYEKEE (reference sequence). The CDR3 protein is CASSFRTGELFF. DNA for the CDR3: TGTGCCAGCAGCTTTAGGACCGGGGAGCTGTTTTTT.

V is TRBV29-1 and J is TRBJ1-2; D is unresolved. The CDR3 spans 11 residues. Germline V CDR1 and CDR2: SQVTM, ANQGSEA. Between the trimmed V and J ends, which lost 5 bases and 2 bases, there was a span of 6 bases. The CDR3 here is CSVRSNYGYTF. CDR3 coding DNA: TGCAGCGTTCGGTCGAACTATGGCTACACCTTC.

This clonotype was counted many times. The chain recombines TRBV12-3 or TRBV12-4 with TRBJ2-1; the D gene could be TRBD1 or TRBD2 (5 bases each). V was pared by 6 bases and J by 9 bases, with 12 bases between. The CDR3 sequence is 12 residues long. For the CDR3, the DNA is TGTGCCAGCAGCCTGGGACGGGTTGAGCAGTTCTTC. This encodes CASSLGRVEQFF.

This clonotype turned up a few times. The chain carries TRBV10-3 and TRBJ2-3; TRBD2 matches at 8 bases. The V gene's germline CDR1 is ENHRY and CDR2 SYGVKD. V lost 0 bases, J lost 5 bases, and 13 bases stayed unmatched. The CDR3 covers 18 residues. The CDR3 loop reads CAISESGRASGQRDTQYF. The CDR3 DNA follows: TGTGCCATCAGTGAGTCGGGTAGGGCTAGCGGGCAAAGAGATACGCAGTATTTT.

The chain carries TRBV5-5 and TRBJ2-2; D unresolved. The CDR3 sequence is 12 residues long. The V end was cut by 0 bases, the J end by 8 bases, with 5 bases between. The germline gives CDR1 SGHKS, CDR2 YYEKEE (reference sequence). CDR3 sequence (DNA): TGTGCCAGCAGCTTGGAAAGGGGGGAGCTGTTTTTT. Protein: CASSLERGELFF.

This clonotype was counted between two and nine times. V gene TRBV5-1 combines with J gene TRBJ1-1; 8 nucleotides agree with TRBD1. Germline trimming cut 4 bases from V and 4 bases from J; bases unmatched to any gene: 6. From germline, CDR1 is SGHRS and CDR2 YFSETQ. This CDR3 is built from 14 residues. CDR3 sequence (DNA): TGCGCCAGCAGCGCATCACAGGGGGGCACTGAAGCTTTCTTT. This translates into CASSASQGGTEAFF.

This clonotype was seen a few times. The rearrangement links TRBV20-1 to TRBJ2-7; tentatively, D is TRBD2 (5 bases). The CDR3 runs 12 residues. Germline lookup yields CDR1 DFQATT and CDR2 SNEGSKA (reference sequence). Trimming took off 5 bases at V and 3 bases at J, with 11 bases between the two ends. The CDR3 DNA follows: TGCAGTGCTGTCATTCGGGGCTACGAGCAGTACTTC. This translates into CSAVIRGYEQYF.

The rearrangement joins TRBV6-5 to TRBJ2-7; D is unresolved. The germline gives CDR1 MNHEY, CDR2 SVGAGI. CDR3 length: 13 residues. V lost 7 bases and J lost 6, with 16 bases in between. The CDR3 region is CASKNGPPGEQYF. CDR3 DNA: TGTGCCAGCAAGAACGGTCCACCGGGCGAGCAGTACTTC.

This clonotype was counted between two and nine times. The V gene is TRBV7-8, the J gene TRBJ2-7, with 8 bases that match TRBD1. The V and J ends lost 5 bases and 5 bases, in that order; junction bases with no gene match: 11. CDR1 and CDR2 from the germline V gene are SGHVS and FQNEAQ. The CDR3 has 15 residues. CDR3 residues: CASSPWTGWGNEQYF. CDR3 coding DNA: TGTGCCAGCAGCCCCTGGACAGGGTGGGGGAACGAGCAGTACTTC.

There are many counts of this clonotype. CDR3 in amino acids: CASSLRSLNTEAFF. CDR3 nucleotide sequence: TGTGCCAGCAGTTTACGGTCCCTGAACACTGAAGCTTTCTTT. This chain uses TRBV12-3 or TRBV12-4 with TRBJ1-1; D not certain. The CDR3 loop spans 14 amino acids. V was trimmed by 2 bases and J by 0 bases, leaving 7 bases between them.

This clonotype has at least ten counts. CDR3 in DNA: TGTGCCATCAGTGACAGGGATGGCTATGGCTACACCTTC. Translation: CAISDRDGYGYTF. The V call is TRBV10-3, the J call TRBJ1-2, with TRBD1 as a possible D gene (5 bases). Between the trimmed V and J ends, which lost 3 bases and 4 bases, there was a span of 9 bases. Germline CDR1 is ENHRY and CDR2 is SYGVKD. CDR3 length: 13 residues.

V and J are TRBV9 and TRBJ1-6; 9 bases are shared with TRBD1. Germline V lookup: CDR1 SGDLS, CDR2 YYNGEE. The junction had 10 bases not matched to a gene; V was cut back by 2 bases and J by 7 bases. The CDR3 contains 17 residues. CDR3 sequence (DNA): TGTGCCAGCAGCGTGTTAGAACCGGGACAGGGCAATTCACCCCTCCACTTT. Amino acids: CASSVLEPGQGNSPLHF.

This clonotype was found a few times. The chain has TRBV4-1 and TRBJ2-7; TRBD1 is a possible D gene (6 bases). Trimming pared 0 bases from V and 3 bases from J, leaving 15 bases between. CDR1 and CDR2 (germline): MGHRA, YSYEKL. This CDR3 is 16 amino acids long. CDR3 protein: CASSQEGTPPHYEQYF. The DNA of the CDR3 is TGCGCCAGCAGCCAAGAAGGGACACCCCCACACTACGAGCAGTACTTC.

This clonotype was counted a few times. CDR3 protein: CASSAYTEAFF. Here the CDR3 DNA reads TGTGCCAGCAGCGCCTACACTGAAGCTTTCTTT. The chain recombines TRBV9 with TRBJ1-1; D is unclear. The V end was cut by 3 bases, the J end by 3 bases, with 3 bases between. The CDR3 is 11 amino acids. Germline values: CDR1 SGDLS, CDR2 YYNGEE. Combining the CDR3 with reference TRBV9 and TRBJ1-1 gives the whole variable domain DSGVTQTPKHLITATGQRVTLRCSPRSGDLSVYWYQQSLDQGLQFLIQYYNGEERAKGNILERFSAQQFPDLHSELNLSSLELGDSALYFCASSAYTEAFFGQGTRLTVV.

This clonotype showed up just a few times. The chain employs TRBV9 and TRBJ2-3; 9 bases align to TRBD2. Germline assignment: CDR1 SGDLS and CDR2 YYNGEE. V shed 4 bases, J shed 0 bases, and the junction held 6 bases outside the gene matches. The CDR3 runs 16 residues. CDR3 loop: CASSLSGGPSTDTQYF. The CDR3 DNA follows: TGTGCCAGCAGCCTTAGCGGGGGCCCTAGCACAGATACGCAGTATTTT.

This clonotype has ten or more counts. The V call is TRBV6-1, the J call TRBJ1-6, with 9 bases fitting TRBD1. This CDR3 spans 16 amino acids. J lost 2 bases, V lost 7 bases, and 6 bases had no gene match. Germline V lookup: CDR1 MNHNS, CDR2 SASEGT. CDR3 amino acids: CASTADRGAYNSPLHF. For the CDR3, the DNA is TGTGCCAGCACCGCGGACAGGGGTGCCTATAATTCACCCCTCCACTTT.

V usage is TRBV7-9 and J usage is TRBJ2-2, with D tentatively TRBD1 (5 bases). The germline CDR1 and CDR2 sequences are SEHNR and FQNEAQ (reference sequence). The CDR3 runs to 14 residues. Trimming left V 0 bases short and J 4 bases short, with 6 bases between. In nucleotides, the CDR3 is TGTGCCAGCAGCTTAGCGGGGCCCACCGGGGAGCTGTTTTTT. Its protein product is CASSLAGPTGELFF.

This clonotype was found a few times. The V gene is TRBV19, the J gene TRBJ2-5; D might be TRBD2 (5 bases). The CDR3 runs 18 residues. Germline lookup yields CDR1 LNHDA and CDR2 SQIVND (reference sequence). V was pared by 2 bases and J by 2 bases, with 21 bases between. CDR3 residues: CASSITTGNPQAQETQYF. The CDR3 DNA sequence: TGTGCCAGTAGTATAACAACGGGGAATCCCCAGGCACAAGAGACCCAGTACTTC.

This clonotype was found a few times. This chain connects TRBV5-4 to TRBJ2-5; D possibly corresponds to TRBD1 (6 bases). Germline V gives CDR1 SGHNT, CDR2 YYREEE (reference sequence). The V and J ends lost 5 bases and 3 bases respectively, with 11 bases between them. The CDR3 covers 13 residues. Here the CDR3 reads CASSAHREETQYF. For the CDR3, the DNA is TGTGCCAGCAGTGCCCACAGGGAAGAGACCCAGTACTTC.

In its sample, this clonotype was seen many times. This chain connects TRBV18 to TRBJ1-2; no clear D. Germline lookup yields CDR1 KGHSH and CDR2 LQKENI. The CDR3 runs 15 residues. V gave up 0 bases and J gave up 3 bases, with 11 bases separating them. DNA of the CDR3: TGTGCCAGCTCACCACCGGTCGGTATCGACTATGGCTACACCTTC. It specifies CASSPPVGIDYGYTF.

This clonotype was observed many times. CDR3 in amino acids: CASSSQGRGYTGELFF. The DNA of the CDR3 is TGTGCCAGCAGCTCGCAGGGCAGGGGATACACCGGGGAGCTGTTTTTT. The V call is TRBV11-2, the J call TRBJ2-2; the D gene is possibly TRBD1 (6 bases). Germline values: CDR1 SGHAT, CDR2 FQNNGV. The CDR3 is made up of 16 amino acids. The V end was cut by 4 bases, the J end by 3 bases, with 15 bases between.

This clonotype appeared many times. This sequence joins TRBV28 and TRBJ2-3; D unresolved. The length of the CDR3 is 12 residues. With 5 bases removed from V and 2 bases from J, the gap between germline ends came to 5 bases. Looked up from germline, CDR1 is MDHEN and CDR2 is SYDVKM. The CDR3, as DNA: TGTGCCAGCAGTCCTTACACAGATACGCAGTATTTT. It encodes CASSPYTDTQYF.

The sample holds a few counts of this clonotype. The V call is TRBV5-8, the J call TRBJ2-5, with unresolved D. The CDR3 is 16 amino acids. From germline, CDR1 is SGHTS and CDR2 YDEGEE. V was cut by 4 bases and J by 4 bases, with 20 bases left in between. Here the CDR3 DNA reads TGTGCCAGCAGCGGCGGCCGGACCACCAAAGGAGAGACCCAGTACTTC. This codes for CASSGGRTTKGETQYF.

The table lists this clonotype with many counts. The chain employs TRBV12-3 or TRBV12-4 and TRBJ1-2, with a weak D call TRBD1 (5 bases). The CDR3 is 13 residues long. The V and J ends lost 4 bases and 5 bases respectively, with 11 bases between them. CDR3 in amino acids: CASSSTGGYGYTF. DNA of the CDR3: TGTGCCAGCAGTTCGACGGGGGGTTATGGCTACACCTTC.